The 10 T cell receptor beta chains reported below all come from one sample, sequenced in a study of blood T cell repertoires in COVID-19. Profiled with immunoSEQ multiplex PCR; TCRdb holds only in-frame clones, not every one. The repertoire holds a few hundred thousand clones, with more than 80% as singletons. Material for sequencing was PBMCs or T cells enriched from blood (not recorded which). The receptors come from a young man who had recovered from COVID-19.

This chain joins TRBV6-5 and TRBJ2-7; D gene ambiguous. Trimming removed 4 bases at V and 0 bases at J, with 10 bases between. Germline CDR1 MNHEY, CDR2 SVGAGI. This CDR3 is 14 amino acids long. The CDR3 region has the DNA TGTGCCAGCAGTTCCCCAGGTCCCTCCTACGAGCAGTACTTC. It yields the protein CASSSPGPSYEQYF.

The J gene is TRBJ2-7, the V gene TRBV28; D possibly corresponds to TRBD2 (5 bases). CDR1 and CDR2 (germline): MDHEN, SYDVKM. The CDR3 is made up of 14 amino acids. Deletions cut 4 bases from V and 1 base from J, with 11 bases between. The CDR3 region is CASSYYGNSYEQYF. CDR3 nucleotide sequence: TGTGCCAGCAGTTACTACGGGAATTCCTACGAGCAGTACTTC.

J is TRBJ2-6 and V is TRBV4-3; a weak D match, TRBD2 (7 bases). The V end lost 4 bases, the J end lost 4 bases, and 14 bases lay between the germline ends. Germline-derived CDR1 and CDR2 are LGHNA and YSLEER. This CDR3 comprises 16 residues. CDR3 bases: TGCGCCAGCAGCCCGGGTCGGGGGGCCGGGGCCAACGTCCTGACTTTC. Protein: CASSPGRGAGANVLTF.

This chain joins TRBV18 and TRBJ2-7; a weak D match, TRBD1 (6 bases). From germline, CDR1 is KGHSH and CDR2 LQKENI. V lost 8 bases, J lost 1 base, and 18 bases lay in between. The CDR3 has 15 residues. CDR3 sequence: CASLGATGKSYEQYF. The CDR3 nucleotides read TGTGCCAGCCTCGGCGCTACAGGGAAATCCTACGAGCAGTACTTC.

The chain has TRBV7-2 and TRBJ1-1; TRBD1 matches 9 bases. Germline CDR1 reads SGHTA; CDR2 reads FQGNSA. The CDR3 runs 14 residues. The J segment lost 4 bases and the V segment lost 5 bases, leaving 5 bases of the junction unmatched. The CDR3 loop is CASSLRQGGTEAFF. The CDR3 DNA follows: TGTGCCAGCAGCCTCCGACAGGGGGGCACTGAAGCTTTCTTT.

The rearrangement uses TRBV2 and TRBJ2-7; perhaps TRBD1 as D (5 bases). Trimming cost V 6 bases and J 1 base, with 16 bases left between them. The CDR3 is 15 residues long. CDR1 is SNHLY, CDR2 FYNNEI, per germline. CDR3 in amino acids: CASRGSQTVSYEQYF. The CDR3 DNA reads TGTGCCAGCAGAGGAAGCCAGACAGTTTCCTACGAGCAGTACTTC.

The chain recombines TRBV9 with TRBJ2-3, with 11 positions matching TRBD2. Germline V gene data show CDR1 as SGDLS and CDR2 as YYNGEE. After removal of 0 bases from V and 4 bases from J, the junction contained 1 base not matched to a gene. The CDR3 loop spans 15 amino acids. CDR3 sequence reads: CASSVVLAGADTQYF. CDR3 coding DNA: TGTGCCAGCAGCGTAGTACTAGCGGGGGCAGATACGCAGTATTTT.

This clone is a singleton in its sample. The chain joins TRBV5-1 to TRBJ2-7; D perhaps matches TRBD1 (6 bases). The CDR3 totals 15 residues. Germline V gene sequence: CDR1 SGHRS, CDR2 YFSETQ. Trimming pared 2 bases from V and 2 bases from J, leaving 14 bases between. CDR3 sequence: CASSFGQTSTYEQYF. The DNA of the CDR3 is TGCGCCAGCAGCTTCGGACAGACCTCGACCTACGAGCAGTACTTC. The complete variable domain, with remaining parts taken from reference TRBV5-1 and TRBJ2-7, reads KAGVTQTPRYLIKTRGQQVTLSCSPISGHRSVSWYQQTPGQGLQFLFEYFSETQRNKGNFPGRFSGRQFSNSRSEMNVSTLELGDSALYLCASSFGQTSTYEQYFGPGTRLTVT.

This clone was seen only a few times. This sequence joins TRBV11-3 and TRBJ2-3; D is perhaps TRBD2 (6 bases). Trimming took off 4 bases at V and 0 bases at J, with 17 bases between the two ends. CDR1 is SGHNT and CDR2 is YENEEA in the germline V gene. The CDR3 runs 17 residues. The DNA for the CDR3 is TGTGCCAGCAGCTCGAGGACGGGAGCATATAGCACAGATACGCAGTATTTT. This encodes CASSSRTGAYSTDTQYF.

This chain links TRBV6-5 with TRBJ2-7; maybe TRBD1 (6 bases). The V gene lost 9 bases and the J gene lost 7 bases, with 16 bases spanning the gap. Per the germline V gene, CDR1 is MNHEY and CDR2 is SVGAGI. The CDR3 has 12 amino acids. The CDR3 DNA sequence: TGTGCCAGTTCAAAAACAGGGAATGAGCAGTACTTC. Translated: CASSKTGNEQYF.